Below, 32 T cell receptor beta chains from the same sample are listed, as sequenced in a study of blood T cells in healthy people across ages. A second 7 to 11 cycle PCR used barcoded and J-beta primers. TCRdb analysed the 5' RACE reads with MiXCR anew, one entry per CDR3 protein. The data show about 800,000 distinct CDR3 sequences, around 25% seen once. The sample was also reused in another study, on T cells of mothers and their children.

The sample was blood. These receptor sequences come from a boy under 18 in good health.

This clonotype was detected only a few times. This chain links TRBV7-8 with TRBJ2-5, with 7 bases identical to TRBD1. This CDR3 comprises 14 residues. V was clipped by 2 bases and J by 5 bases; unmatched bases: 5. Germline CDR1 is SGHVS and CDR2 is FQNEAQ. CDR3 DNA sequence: TGTGCCAGCAGCTTAAAGGGGGCGAAGGAGACCCAGTACTTC. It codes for CASSLKGAKETQYF. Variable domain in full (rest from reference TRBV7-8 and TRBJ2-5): GAGVSQSPRYKVAKRGQDVALRCDPISGHVSLFWYQQALGQGPEFLTYFQNEAQLDKSGLPSDRFFAERPEGSVSTLKIQRTQQEDSAVYLCASSLKGAKETQYFGPGTRLLVL.

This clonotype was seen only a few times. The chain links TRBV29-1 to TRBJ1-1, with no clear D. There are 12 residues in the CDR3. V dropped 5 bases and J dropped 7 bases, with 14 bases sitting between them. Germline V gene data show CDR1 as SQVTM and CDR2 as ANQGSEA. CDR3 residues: CSVYDGPYEAFF. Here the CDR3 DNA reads TGCAGCGTTTACGACGGGCCTTATGAAGCTTTCTTT.

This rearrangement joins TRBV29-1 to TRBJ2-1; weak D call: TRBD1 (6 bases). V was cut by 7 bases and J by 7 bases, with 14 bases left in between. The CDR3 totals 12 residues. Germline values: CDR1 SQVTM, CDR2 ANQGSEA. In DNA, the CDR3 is TGCAGCGGACGGACAGTAGGTAATGAGCAGTTCTTC. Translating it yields CSGRTVGNEQFF.

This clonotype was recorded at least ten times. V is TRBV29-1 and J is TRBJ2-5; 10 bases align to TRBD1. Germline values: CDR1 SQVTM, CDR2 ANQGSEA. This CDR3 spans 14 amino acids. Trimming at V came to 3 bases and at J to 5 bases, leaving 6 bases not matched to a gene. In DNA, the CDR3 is TGCAGCGTTGATCGAGGGACAGGGGAGGAGACCCAGTACTTC. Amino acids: CSVDRGTGEETQYF.

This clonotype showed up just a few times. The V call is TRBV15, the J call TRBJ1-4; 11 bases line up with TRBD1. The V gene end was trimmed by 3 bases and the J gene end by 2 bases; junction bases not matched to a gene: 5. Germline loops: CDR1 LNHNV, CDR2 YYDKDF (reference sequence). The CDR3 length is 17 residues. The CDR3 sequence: CATSRRDRGFTNEKLFF. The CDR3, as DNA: TGTGCCACCAGCAGGAGGGACAGGGGGTTCACTAATGAAAAACTGTTTTTT.

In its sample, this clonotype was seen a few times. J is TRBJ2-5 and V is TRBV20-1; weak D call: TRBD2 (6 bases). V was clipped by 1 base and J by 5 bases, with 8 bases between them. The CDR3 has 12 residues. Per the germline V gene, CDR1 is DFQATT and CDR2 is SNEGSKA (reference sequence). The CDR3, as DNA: TGCAGTGCTAGAGTCGGGGGTGAGACCCAGTACTTC. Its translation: CSARVGGETQYF.

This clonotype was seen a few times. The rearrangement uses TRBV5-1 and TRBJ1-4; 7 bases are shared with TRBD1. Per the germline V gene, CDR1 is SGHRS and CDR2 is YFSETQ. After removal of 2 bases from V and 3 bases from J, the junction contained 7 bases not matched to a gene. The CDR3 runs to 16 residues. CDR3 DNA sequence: TGCGCCAGCAGCTTCCCTACAGGGGATTCTAATGAAAAACTGTTTTTT. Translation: CASSFPTGDSNEKLFF.

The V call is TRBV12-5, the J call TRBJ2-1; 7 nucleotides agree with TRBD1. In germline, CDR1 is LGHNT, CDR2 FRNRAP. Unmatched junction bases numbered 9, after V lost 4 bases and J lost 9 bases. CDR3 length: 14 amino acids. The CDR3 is CASGSYGTDSEQFF. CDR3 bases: TGTGCTAGTGGTTCCTACGGGACAGACAGTGAGCAGTTCTTC. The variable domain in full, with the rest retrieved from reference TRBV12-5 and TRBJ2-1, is DARVTQTPRHKVTEMGQEVTMRCQPILGHNTVFWYRQTMMQGLELLAYFRNRAPLDDSGMPKDRFSAEMPDATLATLKIQPSEPRDSAVYFCASGSYGTDSEQFFGPGTRLTVL.

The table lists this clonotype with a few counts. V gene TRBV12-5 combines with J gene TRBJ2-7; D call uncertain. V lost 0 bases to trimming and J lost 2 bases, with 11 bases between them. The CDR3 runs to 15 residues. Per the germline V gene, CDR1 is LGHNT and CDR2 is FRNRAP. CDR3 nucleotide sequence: TGTGCTAGTGGTTTGGTACCGGCAGGAGCCTACGAGCAGTACTTC. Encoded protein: CASGLVPAGAYEQYF.

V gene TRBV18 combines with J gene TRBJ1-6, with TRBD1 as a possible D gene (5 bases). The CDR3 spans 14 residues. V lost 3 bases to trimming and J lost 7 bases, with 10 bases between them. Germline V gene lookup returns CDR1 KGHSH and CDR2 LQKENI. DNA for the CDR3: TGTGCCAGCTCACCGGGGCAGGAGAATTCACCCCTCCACTTT. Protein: CASSPGQENSPLHF.

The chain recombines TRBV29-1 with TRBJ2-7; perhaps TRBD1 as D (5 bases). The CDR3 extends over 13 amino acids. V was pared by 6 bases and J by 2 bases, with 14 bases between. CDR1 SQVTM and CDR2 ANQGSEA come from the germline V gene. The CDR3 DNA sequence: TGCAGCGTCCGAGAGACAGCAACCTACGAGCAGTACTTC. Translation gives CSVRETATYEQYF.

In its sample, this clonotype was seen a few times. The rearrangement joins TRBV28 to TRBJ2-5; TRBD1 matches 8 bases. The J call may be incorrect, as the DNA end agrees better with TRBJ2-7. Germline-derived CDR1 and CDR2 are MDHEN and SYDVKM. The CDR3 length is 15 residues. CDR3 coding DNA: TGTGCCAGCGGTTCCAGGGGGCGCGGCTCCTACGAGCAGTACTTC. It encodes CASGSRGRGSYEQYF.

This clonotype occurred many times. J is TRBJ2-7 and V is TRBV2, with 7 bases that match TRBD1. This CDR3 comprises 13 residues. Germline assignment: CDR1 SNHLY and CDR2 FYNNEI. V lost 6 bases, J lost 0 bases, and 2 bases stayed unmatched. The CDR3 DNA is TGTGCCAGCAGGGACAGGAGCTCCTACGAGCAGTACTTC. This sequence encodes CASRDRSSYEQYF.

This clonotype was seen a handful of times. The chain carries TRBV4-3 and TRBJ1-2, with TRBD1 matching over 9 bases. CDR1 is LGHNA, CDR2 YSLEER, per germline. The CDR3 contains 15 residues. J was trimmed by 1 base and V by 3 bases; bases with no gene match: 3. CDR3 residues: CASSQGQGFNYGYTF. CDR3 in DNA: TGCGCCAGCAGCCAGGGACAGGGATTTAACTATGGCTACACCTTC.

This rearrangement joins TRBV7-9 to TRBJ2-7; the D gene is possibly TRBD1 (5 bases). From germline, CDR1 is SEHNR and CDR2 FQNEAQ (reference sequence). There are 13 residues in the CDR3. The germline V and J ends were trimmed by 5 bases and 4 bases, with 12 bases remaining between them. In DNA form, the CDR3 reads TGTGCCAGCAGCCGACAGAGAGGTTACGAGCAGTACTTC. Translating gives CASSRQRGYEQYF.

In DNA form, the CDR3 reads TGCAGCGTTGAGTCTTCAGGGACGAACACCGGGGAGCTGTTTTTT. This gives the protein CSVESSGTNTGELFF. This sequence joins TRBV29-1 and TRBJ2-2, with a tentative D call TRBD1 (5 bases). This CDR3 is built from 15 residues. The ends were cut back, 3 bases at V and 0 bases at J, with 11 bases in the middle. CDR1 SQVTM and CDR2 ANQGSEA come from the germline V gene.

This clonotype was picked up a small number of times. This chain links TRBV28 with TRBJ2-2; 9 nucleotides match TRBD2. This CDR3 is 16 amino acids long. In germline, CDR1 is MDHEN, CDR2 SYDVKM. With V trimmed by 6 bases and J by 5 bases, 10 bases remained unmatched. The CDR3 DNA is TGTGCCAGCAGAACGGCGGGGCTAGCGGGAACCGGGGAGCTGTTTTTT. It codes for CASRTAGLAGTGELFF.

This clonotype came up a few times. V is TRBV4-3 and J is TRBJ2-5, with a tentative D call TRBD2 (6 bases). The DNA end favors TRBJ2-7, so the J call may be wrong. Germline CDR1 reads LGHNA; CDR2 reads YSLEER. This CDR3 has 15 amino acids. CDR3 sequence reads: CASSQDLRGSYEQYF. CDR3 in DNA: TGCGCCAGCAGCCAAGATCTGCGGGGCTCCTACGAGCAGTACTTC.

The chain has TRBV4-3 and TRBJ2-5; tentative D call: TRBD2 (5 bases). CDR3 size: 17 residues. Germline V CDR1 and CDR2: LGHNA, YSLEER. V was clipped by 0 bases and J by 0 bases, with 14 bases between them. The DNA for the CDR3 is TGCGCCAGCAGCCAAGATCCGGCTAGCCCTTACCAAGAGACCCAGTACTTC. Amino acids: CASSQDPASPYQETQYF.

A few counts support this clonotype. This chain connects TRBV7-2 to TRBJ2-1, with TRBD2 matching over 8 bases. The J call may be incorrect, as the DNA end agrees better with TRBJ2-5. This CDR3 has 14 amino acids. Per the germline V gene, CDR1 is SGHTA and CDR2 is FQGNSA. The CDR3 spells CASSLAREEETQYF. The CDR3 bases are TGTGCCAGCAGCTTAGCGCGGGAGGAAGAGACCCAGTACTTC.

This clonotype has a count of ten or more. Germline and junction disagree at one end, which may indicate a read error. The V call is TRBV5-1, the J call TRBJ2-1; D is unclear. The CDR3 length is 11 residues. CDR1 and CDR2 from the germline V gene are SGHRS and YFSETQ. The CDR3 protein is CASSSHNEQFF. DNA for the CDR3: TGTGCCAGCAGCTCCCACAATGAGCAGTTCTTC.

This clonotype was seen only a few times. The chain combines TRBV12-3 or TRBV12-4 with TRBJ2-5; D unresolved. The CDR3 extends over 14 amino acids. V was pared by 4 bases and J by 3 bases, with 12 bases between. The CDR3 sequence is CASSSVVGEETQYF. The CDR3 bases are TGTGCCAGCAGTTCAGTGGTAGGAGAAGAGACCCAGTACTTC.

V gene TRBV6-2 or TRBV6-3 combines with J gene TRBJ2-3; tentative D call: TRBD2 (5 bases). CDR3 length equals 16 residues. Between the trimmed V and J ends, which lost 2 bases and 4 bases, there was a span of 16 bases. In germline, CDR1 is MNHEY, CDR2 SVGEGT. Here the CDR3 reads CASSYEDLGGADTQYF. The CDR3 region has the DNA TGTGCCAGCAGTTACGAAGACCTTGGAGGAGCAGATACGCAGTATTTT.

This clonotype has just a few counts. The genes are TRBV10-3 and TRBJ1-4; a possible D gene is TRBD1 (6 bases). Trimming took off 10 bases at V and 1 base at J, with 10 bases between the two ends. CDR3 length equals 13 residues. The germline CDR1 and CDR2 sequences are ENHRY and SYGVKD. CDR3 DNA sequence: TGTGCCACCAACAGGGAAACTAATGAAAAACTGTTTTTT. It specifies CATNRETNEKLFF.

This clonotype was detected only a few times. CDR3 in amino acids: CASRRTGTSDEQYF. Written as DNA, the CDR3 is TGTGCCAGCAGACGAACCGGGACTAGCGACGAGCAGTACTTC. This chain joins TRBV7-2 and TRBJ2-7, with 10 bases that match TRBD2. CDR3 length: 14 amino acids. V shed 6 bases and J 5 bases; nucleotides not matched to a gene: 7. In germline, CDR1 is SGHTA, CDR2 FQGNSA.

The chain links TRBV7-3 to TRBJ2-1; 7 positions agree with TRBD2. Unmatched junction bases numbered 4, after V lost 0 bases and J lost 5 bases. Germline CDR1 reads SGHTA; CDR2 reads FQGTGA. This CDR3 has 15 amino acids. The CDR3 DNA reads TGTGCCAGCAGCTTAACGGGAGGGACTAACAATGAGCAGTTCTTC. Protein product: CASSLTGGTNNEQFF. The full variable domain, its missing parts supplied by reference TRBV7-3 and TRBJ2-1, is GAGVSQTPSNKVTEKGKYVELRCDPISGHTALYWYRQSLGQGPEFLIYFQGTGAADDSGLPNDRFFAVRPEGSVSTLKIQRTERGDSAVYLCASSLTGGTNNEQFFGPGTRLTVL.

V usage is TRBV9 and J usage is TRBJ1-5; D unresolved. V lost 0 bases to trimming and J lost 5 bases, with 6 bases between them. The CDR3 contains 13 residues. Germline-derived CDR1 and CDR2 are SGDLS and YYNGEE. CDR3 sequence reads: CASSVGLYQPQHF. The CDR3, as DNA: TGTGCCAGCAGCGTAGGGTTGTATCAGCCCCAGCATTTT.

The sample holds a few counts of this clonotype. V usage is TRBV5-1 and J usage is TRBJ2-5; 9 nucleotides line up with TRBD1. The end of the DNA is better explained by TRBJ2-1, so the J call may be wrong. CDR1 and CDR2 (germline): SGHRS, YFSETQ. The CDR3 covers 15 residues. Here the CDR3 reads CASRRGQGVISEQFF. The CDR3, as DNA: TGCGCCAGCAGGAGGGGACAGGGAGTAATCAGTGAGCAGTTCTTC.

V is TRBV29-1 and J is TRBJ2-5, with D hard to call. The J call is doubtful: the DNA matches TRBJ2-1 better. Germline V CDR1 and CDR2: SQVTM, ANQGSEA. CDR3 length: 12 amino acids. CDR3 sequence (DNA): TGCAGCGTCGGAGTCAATTACAATGAGCAGTTCTTC. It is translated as CSVGVNYNEQFF.

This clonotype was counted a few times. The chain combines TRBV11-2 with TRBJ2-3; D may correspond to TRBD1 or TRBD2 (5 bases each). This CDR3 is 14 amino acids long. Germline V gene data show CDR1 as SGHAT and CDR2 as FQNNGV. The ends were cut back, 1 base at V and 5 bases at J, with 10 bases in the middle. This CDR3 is CASSLVEGQDTQYF. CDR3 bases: TGTGCCAGCAGCTTAGTAGAGGGGCAAGATACGCAGTATTTT.

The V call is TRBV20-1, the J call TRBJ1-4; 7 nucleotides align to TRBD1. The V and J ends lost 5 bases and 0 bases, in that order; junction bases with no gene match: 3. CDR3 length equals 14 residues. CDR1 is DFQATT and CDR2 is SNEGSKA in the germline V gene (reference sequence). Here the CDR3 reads CSADRDATNEKLFF. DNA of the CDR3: TGCAGTGCTGACAGGGACGCAACTAATGAAAAACTGTTTTTT.

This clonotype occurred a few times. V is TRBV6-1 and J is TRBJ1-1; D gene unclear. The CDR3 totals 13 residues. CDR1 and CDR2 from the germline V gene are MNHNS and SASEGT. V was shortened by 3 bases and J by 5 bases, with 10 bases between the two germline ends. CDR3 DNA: TGTGCCAGCAGTGATGAGGGCCATACTGAAGCTTTCTTT. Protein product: CASSDEGHTEAFF.